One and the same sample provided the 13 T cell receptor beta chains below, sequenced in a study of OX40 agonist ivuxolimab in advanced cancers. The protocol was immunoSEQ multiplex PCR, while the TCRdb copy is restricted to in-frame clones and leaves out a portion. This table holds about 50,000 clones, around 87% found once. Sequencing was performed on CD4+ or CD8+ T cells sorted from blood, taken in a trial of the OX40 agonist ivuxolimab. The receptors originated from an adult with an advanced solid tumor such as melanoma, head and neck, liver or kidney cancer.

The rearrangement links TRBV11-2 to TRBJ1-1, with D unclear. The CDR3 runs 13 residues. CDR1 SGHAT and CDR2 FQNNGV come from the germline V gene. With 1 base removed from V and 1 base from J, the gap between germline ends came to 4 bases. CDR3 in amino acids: CASSLGGNTEAFF. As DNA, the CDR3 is TGTGCCAGCAGCTTAGGGGGGAACACTGAAGCTTTCTTT.

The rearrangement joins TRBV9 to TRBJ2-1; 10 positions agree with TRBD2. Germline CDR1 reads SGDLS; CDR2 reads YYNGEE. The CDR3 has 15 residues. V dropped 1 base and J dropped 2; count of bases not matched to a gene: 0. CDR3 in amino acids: CASSVLAGAYNEQFF. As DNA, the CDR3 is TGTGCCAGCAGCGTACTAGCGGGAGCCTACAATGAGCAGTTCTTC.

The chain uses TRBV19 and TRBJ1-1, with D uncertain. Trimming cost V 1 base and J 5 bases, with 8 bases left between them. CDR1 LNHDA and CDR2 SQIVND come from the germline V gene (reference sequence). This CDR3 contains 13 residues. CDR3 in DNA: TGTGCCAGTAGTATAGGGATGCTGACTGAAGCTTTCTTT. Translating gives CASSIGMLTEAFF. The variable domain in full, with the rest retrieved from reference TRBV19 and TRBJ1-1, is DGGITQSPKYLFRKEGQNVTLSCEQNLNHDAMYWYRQDPGQGLRLIYYSQIVNDFQKGDIAEGYSVSREKKESFPLTVTSAQKNPTAFYLCASSIGMLTEAFFGQGTRLTVV.

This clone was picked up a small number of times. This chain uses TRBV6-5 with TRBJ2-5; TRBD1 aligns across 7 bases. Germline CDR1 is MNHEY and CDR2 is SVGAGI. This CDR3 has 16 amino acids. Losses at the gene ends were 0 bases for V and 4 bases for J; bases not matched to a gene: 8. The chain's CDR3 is CASSYSSTGVRETQYF. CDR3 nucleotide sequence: TGTGCCAGCAGTTACTCGAGTACAGGGGTGAGAGAGACCCAGTACTTC.

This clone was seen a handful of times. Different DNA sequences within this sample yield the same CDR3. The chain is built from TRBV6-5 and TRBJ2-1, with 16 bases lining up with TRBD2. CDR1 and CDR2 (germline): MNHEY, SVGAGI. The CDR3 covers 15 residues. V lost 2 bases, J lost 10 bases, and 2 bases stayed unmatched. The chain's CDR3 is CASSYGTSGGGEQFF. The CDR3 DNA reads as TGTGCCAGCAGTTACGGGACTAGCGGGGGGGGAGAGCAGTTCTTC.

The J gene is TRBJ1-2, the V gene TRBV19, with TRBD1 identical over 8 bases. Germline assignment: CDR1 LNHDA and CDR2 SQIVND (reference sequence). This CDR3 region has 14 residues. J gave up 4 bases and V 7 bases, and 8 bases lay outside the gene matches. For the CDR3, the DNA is TGTGCCAGTAATGACAGGGGCGATCTCTATGGCTACACCTTC. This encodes CASNDRGDLYGYTF.

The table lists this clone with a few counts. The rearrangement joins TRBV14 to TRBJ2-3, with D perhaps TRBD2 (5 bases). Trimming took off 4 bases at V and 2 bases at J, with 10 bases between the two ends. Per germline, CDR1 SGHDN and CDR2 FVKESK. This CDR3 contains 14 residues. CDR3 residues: CASSLRLSTDTQYF. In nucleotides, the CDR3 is TGTGCCAGCAGCCTAAGACTATCCACAGATACGCAGTATTTT.

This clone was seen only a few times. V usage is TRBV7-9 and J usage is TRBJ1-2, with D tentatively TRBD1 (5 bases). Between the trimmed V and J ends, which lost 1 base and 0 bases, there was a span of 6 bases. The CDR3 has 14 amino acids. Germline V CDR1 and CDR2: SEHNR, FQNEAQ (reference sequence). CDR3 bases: TGTGCCAGCAGCTTAGGGACAACTAACTATGGCTACACCTTC. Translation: CASSLGTTNYGYTF. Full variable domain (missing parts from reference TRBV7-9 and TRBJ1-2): DTGVSQNPRHKITKRGQNVTFRCDPISEHNRLYWYRQTLGQGPEFLTYFQNEAQLEKSRLLSDRFSAERPKGSFSTLEIQRTEQGDSAMYLCASSLGTTNYGYTFGSGTRLTVV.

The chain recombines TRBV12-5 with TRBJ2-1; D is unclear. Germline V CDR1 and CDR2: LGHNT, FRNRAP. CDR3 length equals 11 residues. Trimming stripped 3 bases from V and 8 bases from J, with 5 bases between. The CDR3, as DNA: TGTGCTAGTGGTTTTCTTGATGAGCAGTTCTTC. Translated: CASGFLDEQFF.

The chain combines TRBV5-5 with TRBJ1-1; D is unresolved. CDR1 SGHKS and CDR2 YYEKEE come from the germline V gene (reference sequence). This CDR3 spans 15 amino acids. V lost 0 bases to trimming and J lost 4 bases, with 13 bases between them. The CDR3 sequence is CASSLGWMSGTEAFF. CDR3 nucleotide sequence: TGTGCCAGCAGCTTGGGTTGGATGTCGGGCACTGAAGCTTTCTTT.

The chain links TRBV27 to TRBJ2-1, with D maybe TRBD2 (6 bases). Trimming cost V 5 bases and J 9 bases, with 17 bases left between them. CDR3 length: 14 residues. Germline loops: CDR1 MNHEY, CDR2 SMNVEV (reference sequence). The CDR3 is CASSPAKLAAEQFF. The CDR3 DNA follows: TGTGCCAGCAGTCCAGCGAAACTAGCAGCTGAGCAGTTCTTC.

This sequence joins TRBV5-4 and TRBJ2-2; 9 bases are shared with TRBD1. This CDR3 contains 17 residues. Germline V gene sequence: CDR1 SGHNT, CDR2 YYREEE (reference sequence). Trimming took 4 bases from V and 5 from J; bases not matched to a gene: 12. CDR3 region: CASSLPGGTGLTGELFF. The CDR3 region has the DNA TGTGCCAGCAGCCTACCTGGGGGGACAGGGTTAACCGGGGAGCTGTTTTTT.

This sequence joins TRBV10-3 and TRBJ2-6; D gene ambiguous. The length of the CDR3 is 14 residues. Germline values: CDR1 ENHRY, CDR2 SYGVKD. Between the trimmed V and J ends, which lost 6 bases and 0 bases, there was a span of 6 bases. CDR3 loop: CAIRDLSGANVLTF. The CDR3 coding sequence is TGTGCCATCAGGGACCTCTCTGGGGCCAACGTCCTGACTTTC.